This T cell receptor beta chain emerged from a study of blood T cell repertoires in COVID-19. This clone was seen a few times. The CDR3 length is 16 residues. With V trimmed by 4 bases and J by 0 bases, 9 bases remained unmatched. The germline CDR1 and CDR2 sequences are SQVTM and ANQGSEA. Clones were sequenced by immunoSEQ multiplex PCR, and TCRdb holds only the in-frame ones, with some missing. The profile shows some 150,000 clones, about 89% of them singletons. This receptor was identified in a man between 65 and 85 years old with acute or convalescent COVID-19. V is TRBV29-1 and J is TRBJ2-3, with TRBD2 identical over 8 bases. Sequenced sample: peripheral blood. CDR3 region: CSVGGLSGASTDTQYF. For the CDR3, the DNA is TGCAGCGTTGGGGGCCTTAGCGGGGCTAGCACAGATACGCAGTATTTT.